This T cell receptor beta chain was sequenced in a study of post-analysis software for immune sequencing data. Study at large: The courses of disease that were included comprised relapsing-remitting, secondary progressive and progressive-relapsing multiple sclerosis.

The study, taken as a whole, reports: Roughly five TRBV segments appeared more often in patients than in controls, and TRBV5-6, TRBV5-1 and TRBV20-1 were among these. F measure showed strong co-clustering of same-batch samples. Multiple sclerosis patients had significantly lower normalized Chao1 diversity than controls.

The germline V gene encodes CDR1 SGDLS and CDR2 YYNGEE. CDR3 length: 13 residues. This clonotype was observed many times. Its antigen is still unknown. Libraries were made from TCR beta cDNA, and they carried unique molecular identifiers. Once roughly 0.85 to 11 million T cells were used, about 510,000 cDNA molecules resulted. TCRdb reanalysed the PCR reads using MiXCR and keeps one entry per CDR3 protein. The data show more than 450,000 distinct CDR3 sequences, 30% to 40% seen once. Material: blood. The chain couples TRBV9 to TRBJ2-5; possibly TRBD1 for D (7 bases). The end of the DNA is better explained by TRBJ2-7, so the J call may be wrong. The receptor comes from a girl aged 2-17 years with multiple sclerosis. Here the CDR3 reads CASSVVQGGEQYF. CDR3 DNA sequence: TGTGCCAGCAGCGTAGTTCAGGGGGGCGAGCAGTACTTC.